The 16 T cell receptor beta chains listed next were all sequenced from one sample in a study of cytomegalovirus exposure and HLA in healthy donors. Profiling relied on immunoSEQ multiplex PCR, and the TCRdb table lists in-frame clones only, not all of them. The sample records roughly 150,000 clones, 85% being singletons. The sequencing input was PBMCs. These receptor sequences come from a man aged 25 to 40 in good health and CMV-seropositive.

This chain uses TRBV6-1 with TRBJ1-4; the match to TRBD1 covers 9 bases. This CDR3 contains 14 residues. Germline loops: CDR1 MNHNS, CDR2 SASEGT. V lost 5 bases to trimming and J lost 4 bases; unmatched junction nucleotides: 2. The CDR3 DNA follows: TGTGCCAGCAGTCAGGACAGGGGTAATGAAAAACTGTTTTTT. Protein product: CASSQDRGNEKLFF.

This rearrangement joins TRBV7-9 to TRBJ2-7; weak D call: TRBD2 (5 bases). The CDR3 is made up of 15 amino acids. V shed 6 bases and J shed 1 base, with 16 bases lying between them. The germline CDR1 and CDR2 sequences are SEHNR and FQNEAQ (reference sequence). The CDR3 nucleotides read TGTGCCAGCAGTCGCGGGTCACTGGGATCCTACGAGCAGTACTTC. Protein: CASSRGSLGSYEQYF.

This clone has more than one count but fewer than ten. The V call is TRBV4-1, the J call TRBJ2-5; 7 nucleotides match TRBD1. This CDR3 is built from 13 residues. J lost 5 bases, V lost 6 bases, and 6 bases had no gene match. The germline V gene encodes CDR1 MGHRA and CDR2 YSYEKL. CDR3 amino acids: CASSFGQAETQYF. In DNA, the CDR3 is TGCGCCAGCAGTTTCGGACAGGCTGAGACCCAGTACTTC.

The chain couples TRBV6-6 to TRBJ2-3, with a weak D call TRBD1 (6 bases). Trimming took off 11 bases at V and 0 bases at J, with 12 bases between the two ends. This CDR3 has 13 residues. The germline gives CDR1 MNHNY, CDR2 SVGAGI (reference sequence). CDR3 protein: CAGAGASTDTQYF. CDR3 in DNA: TGTGCCGGGGCAGGGGCGAGCACAGATACGCAGTATTTT.

This clone was detected once. Other nucleotide sequences from this sample produce the same CDR3. The J gene is TRBJ2-1, the V gene TRBV9; D unclear. Germline V gene sequence: CDR1 SGDLS, CDR2 YYNGEE. This CDR3 region has 12 residues. V lost 2 bases and J lost 7, with 7 bases in between. The CDR3 loop is CASSVSGNEQFF. CDR3 coding DNA: TGTGCCAGCAGCGTTTCCGGGAATGAGCAGTTCTTC.

V is TRBV7-9 and J is TRBJ1-2; D not resolved. The CDR3 has 13 residues. From germline, CDR1 is SEHNR and CDR2 FQNEAQ (reference sequence). Trimming shortened V by 4 bases and J by 6 bases, and 12 bases separated the two germline ends. The CDR3 coding sequence is TGTGCCAGCAGCTCCGCTCTCCGGGATGGCTACACCTTC. Its translation: CASSSALRDGYTF.

CDR3 sequence reads: CASSQVRDQGYTF. DNA of the CDR3: TGCGCCAGCAGCCAAGTCAGGGATCAGGGCTACACCTTC. The chain joins TRBV4-1 to TRBJ1-2; perhaps TRBD1 as D (5 bases). Per the germline V gene, CDR1 is MGHRA and CDR2 is YSYEKL. This CDR3 has 13 residues. V was cut by 1 base and J by 8 bases, with 11 bases left in between.

The V call is TRBV5-1, the J call TRBJ2-2; 10 nucleotides line up with TRBD1. The CDR3 runs to 15 residues. CDR1 and CDR2 (germline): SGHRS, YFSETQ. Losses at the gene ends were 4 bases for V and 7 bases for J; bases not matched to a gene: 7. CDR3 region: CASSSGQGVIGELFF. CDR3 nucleotides: TGCGCCAGCAGCAGTGGACAGGGGGTGATCGGGGAGCTGTTTTTT.

The genes are TRBV9 and TRBJ2-7; 9 bases fit TRBD1. The CDR3 is 15 residues long. The ends lost 0 bases at V and 5 bases at J; junction bases unmatched: 6. Germline V gene sequence: CDR1 SGDLS, CDR2 YYNGEE. In nucleotides, the CDR3 is TGTGCCAGCAGCGTAGGTGGGACAGGGTTCGACGAGCAGTACTTC. Encoded protein: CASSVGGTGFDEQYF.

This chain joins TRBV27 and TRBJ1-5; D is possibly TRBD1 (6 bases). V lost 5 bases and J lost 3, with 14 bases in between. The germline gives CDR1 MNHEY, CDR2 SMNVEV (reference sequence). This CDR3 is 15 amino acids long. This CDR3 is CASSLDGGLNQPQHF. The CDR3 DNA sequence: TGTGCCAGCAGTCTGGATGGGGGCCTCAATCAGCCCCAGCATTTT.

The chain links TRBV11-2 to TRBJ2-2; 11 bases map to TRBD2. The CDR3 spans 15 residues. Trimming cost V 5 bases and J 7 bases; bases outside gene matches: 6. Germline CDR1 and CDR2: SGHAT and FQNNGV. CDR3 amino acids: CASSHSGGESGELFF. In DNA, the CDR3 is TGTGCCAGCAGCCATAGCGGGGGGGAGAGCGGGGAGCTGTTTTTT. The whole variable domain, filled in from reference TRBV11-2 and TRBJ2-2, reads EAGVAQSPRYKIIEKRQSVAFWCNPISGHATLYWYQQILGQGPKLLIQFQNNGVVDDSQLPKDRFSAERLKGVDSTLKIQPAKLEDSAVYLCASSHSGGESGELFFGEGSRLTVL.

The V and J genes are TRBV29-1 and TRBJ2-3; 7 bases line up with TRBD2. V lost 2 bases and J lost 1; bases outside the gene matches: 0. There are 13 residues in the CDR3. Germline V gene data show CDR1 as SQVTM and CDR2 as ANQGSEA. The CDR3 nucleotides read TGCAGCGTTGAAAGCGGGGGCACAGATACGCAGTATTTT. Residues: CSVESGGTDTQYF.

The gene calls are TRBV7-8 and TRBJ1-1, with 11 bases aligning to TRBD1. The CDR3 length is 16 residues. Trimming took 3 bases from V and 2 from J; bases not matched to a gene: 5. In germline, CDR1 is SGHVS, CDR2 FQNEAQ. CDR3: CASSFPGTGGNTEAFF. The CDR3 bases are TGTGCCAGCAGCTTCCCCGGGACAGGGGGTAACACTGAAGCTTTCTTT.

The CDR3 nucleotides read TGTGCCAGCAGTGCGCAGGGAGATACGCAGTATTTT. Translating gives CASSAQGDTQYF. The V gene is TRBV6-1, the J gene TRBJ2-3; possible D gene TRBD1, 5 bases. The germline V and J ends were trimmed by 4 bases and 5 bases, with 7 bases remaining between them. The CDR3 covers 12 residues. Germline values: CDR1 MNHNS, CDR2 SASEGT.

The chain has TRBV4-1 and TRBJ2-3, with 7 bases matching TRBD1. Trimming took 1 base from V and 1 from J; bases not matched to a gene: 8. CDR1 is MGHRA and CDR2 is YSYEKL in the germline V gene. The CDR3 extends over 17 amino acids. The CDR3 here is CASSQAGTVSRTDTQYF. In nucleotides, the CDR3 is TGCGCCAGCAGCCAAGCTGGGACAGTATCCCGCACAGATACGCAGTATTTT.

This chain joins TRBV15 and TRBJ2-5, with D possibly being TRBD2 (6 bases). Germline loops: CDR1 LNHNV, CDR2 YYDKDF (reference sequence). The CDR3 contains 14 residues. Trimming took 5 bases from V and 4 from J, leaving 14 bases between them. CDR3 protein: CATSSPGGGETQYF. The DNA of the CDR3 is TGTGCCACCAGCTCCCCCGGGGGTGGAGAGACCCAGTACTTC. The variable domain in full, with the rest retrieved from reference TRBV15 and TRBJ2-5, is DAMVIQNPRYQVTQFGKPVTLSCSQTLNHNVMYWYQQKSSQAPKLLFHYYDKDFNNEADTPDNFQSRRPNTSFCFLDIRSPGLGDTAMYLCATSSPGGGETQYFGPGTRLLVL.